These T cell receptor beta chains were read from a single sample in a study of cytotoxic CD8 clonotypes in ibrutinib-treated CLL. The method was immunoSEQ multiplex PCR; TCRdb's version includes in-frame clones alone and lacks a portion of them. Of hundreds of thousands of clones listed, 79% are singletons. Sample: PBMCs, taken after 12 months of ibrutinib treatment. Source of these receptors: a human donor with chronic lymphocytic leukemia. The CDR3 runs from the conserved cysteine through the conserved F or W. Each record gives: CDR3 length, clone size, D gene, J gene, V gene, CDR3 protein, CDR3 DNA. The D gene is left open where the match is weak. Expanded clones are given a class, and other clones once, few, many or no size at all.

len: 14; abundance: NA; d_gene: NA; j_gene: TRBJ1-3; v_gene: TRBV13; CDR3aa: CASSLIRLGNTIYF; CDR3nt: TGTGCCAGCAGCTTAATAAGGCTCGGAAACACCATATATTTT
len: 15; abundance: NA; d_gene: TRBD2; j_gene: TRBJ2-7; v_gene: TRBV6-5; CDR3aa: CASSAGLAGADEQYF; CDR3nt: TGTGCCAGCAGTGCCGGACTAGCGGGAGCCGACGAGCAGTACTTC
len: 15; abundance: NA; d_gene: NA; j_gene: TRBJ1-5; v_gene: TRBV11-2; CDR3aa: CASSPGQGWNQPQHF; CDR3nt: TGTGCCAGCAGCCCGGGGCAGGGGTGGAATCAGCCCCAGCATTTT
len: 13; abundance: NA; d_gene: TRBD1; j_gene: TRBJ1-2; v_gene: TRBV28; CDR3aa: CASSSRDRDGYTF; CDR3nt: TGTGCCAGCAGTTCCCGGGACAGGGATGGCTACACCTTC
len: 11; abundance: NA; d_gene: NA; j_gene: TRBJ1-1; v_gene: TRBV28; CDR3aa: CASRAHTEAFF; CDR3nt: TGTGCCAGCAGGGCCCACACTGAAGCTTTCTTT
len: 15; abundance: once; d_gene: TRBD1; j_gene: TRBJ1-2; v_gene: TRBV4-1; CDR3aa: CASSQVGQGARGYTF; CDR3nt: TGCGCCAGCAGCCAAGTAGGACAGGGGGCTCGGGGCTACACCTTC
len: 17; abundance: NA; d_gene: NA; j_gene: TRBJ1-2; v_gene: TRBV4-1; CDR3aa: CASSQVPGSGPNYGYTF; CDR3nt: TGCGCCAGCAGCCAAGTGCCTGGGTCTGGCCCTAACTATGGCTACACCTTC
len: 17; abundance: NA; d_gene: TRBD1; j_gene: TRBJ2-5; v_gene: TRBV13; CDR3aa: CASSPSPGTGDQETQYF; CDR3nt: TGTGCCAGCAGCCCGAGCCCCGGGACAGGGGACCAAGAGACCCAGTACTTC
len: 14; abundance: NA; d_gene: TRBD2; j_gene: TRBJ2-1; v_gene: TRBV15; CDR3aa: CATTLAGFYNEQFF; CDR3nt: TGTGCCACAACTCTAGCGGGATTCTACAATGAGCAGTTCTTC
len: 13; abundance: NA; d_gene: TRBD1; j_gene: TRBJ1-1; v_gene: TRBV11-2; CDR3aa: CASSFRQGTEAFF; CDR3nt: TGTGCCAGCAGCTTCCGACAGGGAACTGAAGCTTTCTTT
len: 13; abundance: NA; d_gene: NA; j_gene: TRBJ2-2; v_gene: TRBV2; CDR3aa: CASSEASAGELFF; CDR3nt: TGTGCCAGCAGTGAAGCCAGCGCCGGGGAGCTGTTTTTT
len: 17; abundance: NA; d_gene: TRBD2; j_gene: TRBJ2-7; v_gene: TRBV30; CDR3aa: CAWSPGWTSGDSYEQYF; CDR3nt: TGTGCCTGGAGTCCCGGCTGGACTAGCGGGGACTCCTACGAGCAGTACTTC
len: 13; abundance: NA; d_gene: NA; j_gene: TRBJ1-1; v_gene: TRBV30; CDR3aa: CAWRPGGFNEAFF; CDR3nt: TGTGCCTGGCGCCCCGGGGGGTTTAACGAAGCTTTCTTT
len: 12; abundance: NA; d_gene: NA; j_gene: TRBJ2-7; v_gene: TRBV7-9; CDR3aa: CASSSNGYEQYF; CDR3nt: TGTGCCAGCAGCTCCAACGGGTACGAGCAGTACTTC
len: 13; abundance: few; d_gene: NA; j_gene: TRBJ1-5; v_gene: TRBV6-5; CDR3aa: CASSLEADQPQHF; CDR3nt: TGTGCCAGCAGTCTAGAGGCAGATCAGCCCCAGCATTTT
len: 15; abundance: NA; d_gene: TRBD2; j_gene: TRBJ2-7; v_gene: TRBV7-9; CDR3aa: CASSLGPGTSYEQYF; CDR3nt: TGTGCCAGCAGCTTAGGCCCCGGGACTAGTTACGAGCAGTACTTC
len: 13; abundance: NA; d_gene: TRBD1; j_gene: TRBJ2-1; v_gene: TRBV6-5; CDR3aa: CARRRDRRHEQFF; CDR3nt: TGTGCCAGGCGGAGGGACAGGCGCCATGAGCAGTTCTTC
len: 13; abundance: NA; d_gene: TRBD1; j_gene: TRBJ1-2; v_gene: TRBV29-1; CDR3aa: CSVDRETGGGYTF; CDR3nt: TGCAGCGTTGACCGAGAGACAGGGGGTGGCTACACCTTC
len: 16; abundance: NA; d_gene: TRBD1; j_gene: TRBJ1-1; v_gene: TRBV23-1; CDR3aa: CASSQGRGRENTEAFF; CDR3nt: TGCGCCAGCAGTCAAGGCAGGGGGCGCGAGAACACTGAAGCTTTCTTT
len: 15; abundance: NA; d_gene: NA; j_gene: TRBJ2-2; v_gene: TRBV9; CDR3aa: CASSVGIQNTGELFF; CDR3nt: TGTGCCAGCAGCGTCGGCATACAGAACACCGGGGAGCTGTTTTTT
len: 11; abundance: NA; d_gene: NA; j_gene: TRBJ1-3; v_gene: TRBV6-5; CDR3aa: CASSLGNTIYF; CDR3nt: TGTGCCAGCAGTCTGGGAAACACCATATATTTT
len: 15; abundance: NA; d_gene: NA; j_gene: TRBJ2-3; v_gene: TRBV7-7; CDR3aa: CASSFTIGGTDTQYF; CDR3nt: TGTGCTAGCAGCTTCACTATAGGAGGCACAGATACGCAGTATTTT
len: 15; abundance: few; d_gene: TRBD2; j_gene: TRBJ2-7; v_gene: TRBV4-1; CDR3aa: CASSQDRGDPRGQYF; CDR3nt: TGCGCCAGCAGCCAAGATCGGGGGGATCCCCGGGGGCAGTACTTC
len: 15; abundance: NA; d_gene: NA; j_gene: TRBJ2-1; v_gene: TRBV19; CDR3aa: CASSISQSSYNEQFF; CDR3nt: TGTGCCAGTAGTATAAGCCAGTCCTCCTACAATGAGCAGTTCTTC
len: 15; abundance: NA; d_gene: NA; j_gene: TRBJ2-5; v_gene: TRBV5-4; CDR3aa: CASSPGGALQETQYF; CDR3nt: TGTGCCAGCAGCCCCGGGGGAGCCCTCCAAGAGACCCAGTACTTC
len: 14; abundance: NA; d_gene: NA; j_gene: TRBJ1-2; v_gene: TRBV7-9; CDR3aa: CASSLGGTSGGYTF; CDR3nt: TGTGCCAGCAGCTTAGGAGGGACTTCGGGTGGCTACACCTTC
len: 11; abundance: NA; d_gene: NA; j_gene: TRBJ1-2; v_gene: TRBV28; CDR3aa: CASSWDYGYTF; CDR3nt: TGTGCCAGCAGTTGGGACTATGGCTACACCTTC
len: 19; abundance: NA; d_gene: TRBD1; j_gene: TRBJ2-6; v_gene: TRBV4-1; CDR3aa: CASSQRQGFPGSGANVLTF; CDR3nt: TGCGCCAGCAGCCAACGACAGGGATTCCCAGGCTCTGGGGCCAACGTCCTGACTTTC
len: 17; abundance: NA; d_gene: TRBD2; j_gene: TRBJ2-1; v_gene: TRBV5-1; CDR3aa: CASSLEGVAGVFNEQFF; CDR3nt: TGCGCCAGCAGCTTGGAGGGAGTGGCGGGGGTGTTCAATGAGCAGTTCTTC
len: 13; abundance: NA; d_gene: NA; j_gene: TRBJ1-1; v_gene: TRBV9; CDR3aa: CASSVAGNTEAFF; CDR3nt: TGTGCCAGCAGCGTAGCAGGGAACACTGAAGCTTTCTTT
len: 13; abundance: NA; d_gene: NA; j_gene: TRBJ1-4; v_gene: TRBV7-9; CDR3aa: CASSLAEVEKLFF; CDR3nt: TGTGCCAGCAGCTTAGCGGAAGTCGAAAAACTGTTTTTT
len: 15; abundance: NA; d_gene: NA; j_gene: TRBJ2-1; v_gene: TRBV4-1; CDR3aa: CASSQFNTDLDEQFF; CDR3nt: TGCGCCAGCAGCCAATTTAATACGGACCTCGATGAGCAGTTCTTC
len: 14; abundance: NA; d_gene: TRBD2; j_gene: TRBJ2-5; v_gene: TRBV2; CDR3aa: CASTLQRGWETQYF; CDR3nt: TGTGCCAGCACCTTACAGCGGGGGTGGGAGACCCAGTACTTC
len: 12; abundance: once; d_gene: TRBD1; j_gene: TRBJ2-1; v_gene: TRBV6-5; CDR3aa: CASTQGASEQFF; CDR3nt: TGTGCCAGCACACAGGGGGCTAGTGAGCAGTTCTTC
len: 15; abundance: NA; d_gene: NA; j_gene: TRBJ1-5; v_gene: TRBV27; CDR3aa: CASSLGVNSNQPQHF; CDR3nt: TGTGCCAGCAGTTTGGGGGTCAATAGCAATCAGCCCCAGCATTTT
len: 14; abundance: NA; d_gene: NA; j_gene: TRBJ1-2; v_gene: TRBV27; CDR3aa: CASSLLTGGDGYTF; CDR3nt: TGTGCCAGCAGTTTATTGACGGGAGGGGATGGCTACACCTTC
len: 15; abundance: once; d_gene: NA; j_gene: TRBJ2-5; v_gene: TRBV10-1; CDR3aa: CASSEPTALGETQYF; CDR3nt: TGCGCCAGCAGTGAGCCGACAGCCCTCGGGGAGACCCAGTACTTC
len: 16; abundance: once; d_gene: TRBD1; j_gene: TRBJ1-4; v_gene: TRBV9; CDR3aa: CASSVGGGLANEKLFF; CDR3nt: TGTGCCAGCAGCGTAGGAGGGGGCCTGGCTAATGAAAAACTGTTTTTT
len: 14; abundance: NA; d_gene: TRBD1; j_gene: TRBJ1-4; v_gene: TRBV27; CDR3aa: CASTGGATNEKLFF; CDR3nt: TGTGCCAGCACAGGGGGCGCGACTAATGAAAAACTGTTTTTT
len: 15; abundance: NA; d_gene: TRBD2; j_gene: TRBJ2-7; v_gene: TRBV27; CDR3aa: CASQPGGGNLYEQYF; CDR3nt: TGTGCCAGCCAGCCTGGGGGGGGGAACCTATACGAGCAGTACTTC
len: 13; abundance: NA; d_gene: NA; j_gene: TRBJ1-2; v_gene: TRBV6-5; CDR3aa: CASSYGGEDGYTF; CDR3nt: TGTGCCAGCAGTTACGGGGGCGAGGATGGCTACACCTTC
len: 11; abundance: once; d_gene: NA; j_gene: TRBJ2-1; v_gene: TRBV4-1; CDR3aa: CASSQLNEQFF; CDR3nt: TGCGCCAGCAGCCAGTTGAATGAGCAGTTCTTC
len: 13; abundance: many; d_gene: NA; j_gene: TRBJ2-7; v_gene: TRBV27; CDR3aa: CASSPGASYEQYF; CDR3nt: TGTGCCAGCAGTCCGGGGGCCTCCTACGAGCAGTACTTC
len: 14; abundance: NA; d_gene: NA; j_gene: TRBJ1-1; v_gene: TRBV6-5; CDR3aa: CASSYLSMNTEAFF; CDR3nt: TGTGCCAGCAGTTACCTTTCCATGAACACTGAAGCTTTCTTT
len: 15; abundance: NA; d_gene: TRBD1; j_gene: TRBJ2-1; v_gene: TRBV28; CDR3aa: CASSTDRVGYNEQFF; CDR3nt: TGTGCCAGCAGCACAGACAGGGTTGGGTACAATGAGCAGTTCTTC
len: 16; abundance: NA; d_gene: NA; j_gene: TRBJ2-1; v_gene: TRBV18; CDR3aa: CASSPPARGGWGEQFF; CDR3nt: TGTGCCAGCTCTCCACCGGCGCGGGGAGGATGGGGTGAGCAGTTCTTC
len: 16; abundance: NA; d_gene: TRBD2; j_gene: TRBJ2-3; v_gene: TRBV25-1; CDR3aa: CASSESGLAGRDTQYF; CDR3nt: TGTGCCAGCAGTGAGTCGGGACTAGCGGGTCGAGATACGCAGTATTTT
len: 13; abundance: NA; d_gene: TRBD2; j_gene: TRBJ2-7; v_gene: TRBV4-1; CDR3aa: CASSQGREYEQYF; CDR3nt: TGCGCCAGCAGCCAAGGGCGGGAGTACGAGCAGTACTTC
len: 14; abundance: NA; d_gene: NA; j_gene: TRBJ2-7; v_gene: TRBV6-5; CDR3aa: CASSRPGPVREQYF; CDR3nt: TGTGCCAGCAGTCGTCCGGGACCAGTCAGAGAGCAGTACTTC
len: 13; abundance: few; d_gene: NA; j_gene: TRBJ2-2; v_gene: TRBV18; CDR3aa: CASSQQNTGELFF; CDR3nt: TGTGCCAGCTCACAACAGAACACCGGGGAGCTGTTTTTT
len: 18; abundance: few; d_gene: TRBD2; j_gene: TRBJ2-2; v_gene: TRBV4-1; CDR3aa: CASSQDRAAGGPDGELFF; CDR3nt: TGCGCCAGCAGCCAAGACAGAGCAGCGGGAGGGCCTGACGGGGAGCTGTTTTTT
len: 15; abundance: NA; d_gene: NA; j_gene: TRBJ2-1; v_gene: TRBV6-5; CDR3aa: CASSYSGQRYNEQFF; CDR3nt: TGTGCCAGCAGTTACTCAGGGCAGCGCTACAATGAGCAGTTCTTC
len: 15; abundance: NA; d_gene: TRBD1; j_gene: TRBJ2-7; v_gene: TRBV4-1; CDR3aa: CASSPTGTADYEQYF; CDR3nt: TGCGCCAGCAGCCCAACCGGGACAGCAGACTACGAGCAGTACTTC
len: 13; abundance: NA; d_gene: NA; j_gene: TRBJ2-7; v_gene: TRBV7-2; CDR3aa: CASSLRLRYEQYF; CDR3nt: TGTGCCAGCAGCTTAAGACTTCGCTACGAGCAGTACTTC
len: 15; abundance: NA; d_gene: TRBD1; j_gene: TRBJ2-7; v_gene: TRBV30; CDR3aa: CAWSVPGQGFYEQYF; CDR3nt: TGTGCCTGGAGTGTACCGGGACAGGGTTTCTACGAGCAGTACTTC
len: 15; abundance: NA; d_gene: TRBD2; j_gene: TRBJ2-3; v_gene: TRBV18; CDR3aa: CASSPTSGVTDTQYF; CDR3nt: TGTGCCAGCTCACCGACTAGCGGGGTCACAGATACGCAGTATTTT